A selection of T cell receptor beta chains follows, all from one sample in a study of cytomegalovirus exposure and HLA in healthy donors. The method was immunoSEQ multiplex PCR; TCRdb's version includes in-frame clones alone and lacks a portion of them. The data show about 180,000 clones, with around three quarters seen just once and 1% held by the top ten. Sequencing used PBMCs. The receptors here all came from a woman between 50 and 59 years old in good health and CMV-seropositive. Both conserved end residues are part of each CDR3. A D gene is named only where the DNA matches it firmly. Clone sizes are given selectively: once, few, many, or a class where the clone is expanded.

J: TRBJ2-3
V: TRBV27
size: NA
D: NA
CDR3: CASSLTRASTDTQYF
DNA: TGTGCCAGCAGTTTAACTCGTGCTAGCACAGATACGCAGTATTTT

J: TRBJ2-4
V: TRBV28
size: few
D: TRBD2
CDR3: CASSPGLAGPLIAKNIQYF
DNA: TGTGCCAGCAGTCCGGGACTAGCGGGACCTCTTATAGCCAAAAACATTCAGTACTTC

J: TRBJ2-5
V: TRBV27
size: NA
D: NA
CDR3: CASRTRGLGETQYF
DNA: TGTGCCAGCAGAACCCGAGGGTTAGGGGAGACCCAGTACTTC

J: TRBJ1-3
V: TRBV15
size: NA
D: NA
CDR3: CATSRSPGLGNTIYF
DNA: TGTGCCACCAGCAGATCCCCGGGACTGGGAAACACCATATATTTT

J: TRBJ1-4
V: TRBV19
size: once
D: NA
CDR3: CASSGHLNEKLFF
DNA: TGTGCCAGTAGCGGACACCTTAATGAAAAACTGTTTTTT

J: TRBJ1-5
V: TRBV6-1
size: NA
D: NA
CDR3: CASIPTGTYQPQHF
DNA: TGTGCCAGCATTCCCACAGGGACCTATCAGCCCCAGCATTTT

J: TRBJ1-2
V: TRBV7-2
size: NA
D: NA
CDR3: CASGVGGLYGYTF
DNA: TGTGCCAGCGGGGTCGGAGGGCTCTATGGCTACACCTTC

J: TRBJ2-1
V: TRBV7-2
size: NA
D: NA
CDR3: CASSSGVGGNEQFF
DNA: TGTGCCAGCAGCTCAGGGGTGGGGGGGAATGAGCAGTTCTTC

J: TRBJ2-5
V: TRBV5-1
size: few
D: TRBD1
CDR3: CASSNPTGGVETQYF
DNA: TGCGCCAGCAGCAACCCGACAGGGGGAGTGGAGACCCAGTACTTC

J: TRBJ2-3
V: TRBV4-3
size: NA
D: TRBD2
CDR3: CASSQTSGTQYF
DNA: TGCGCCAGCAGCCAGACTAGCGGAACGCAGTATTTT

J: TRBJ1-2
V: TRBV11-2
size: once
D: NA
CDR3: CASSLGFRDYYGYTF
DNA: TGTGCCAGCAGCTTAGGGTTCAGGGACTACTATGGCTACACCTTC

J: TRBJ2-7
V: TRBV7-8
size: NA
D: TRBD1
CDR3: CASSLRGLGNEQYF
DNA: TGTGCCAGCAGCTTAAGGGGGCTCGGGAACGAGCAGTACTTC

J: TRBJ2-6
V: TRBV6-5
size: NA
D: TRBD1
CDR3: CASTIDRAGANVLTF
DNA: TGTGCCAGCACCATAGACAGGGCCGGGGCCAACGTCCTGACTTTC

J: TRBJ2-3
V: TRBV9
size: NA
D: NA
CDR3: CASSATGSTDTQYF
DNA: TGTGCCAGCAGCGCTACAGGGAGCACAGATACGCAGTATTTT